Each of the 24 T cell receptor beta chains below was sequenced from the same sample in a study of early T cells in non-severe SARS-CoV-2 infection. One entry per CDR3 protein, called by TCRdb with MiXCR from the 5' RACE reads. The data show tens of thousands of distinct CDR3 sequences, roughly 8% seen once. This material consisted of whole blood, taken at baseline. These receptors all stem from an adult who was a healthcare worker with PCR-confirmed SARS-CoV-2 infection or an uninfected control (not recorded which).

This clonotype was found a few times. The rearrangement joins TRBV20-1 to TRBJ2-1, with 11 bases identical to TRBD2. The CDR3 runs 18 residues. Germline V gene data show CDR1 as DFQATT and CDR2 as SNEGSKA (reference sequence). The ends lost 4 bases at V and 0 bases at J; junction bases unmatched: 11. The CDR3 DNA reads TGCAGTGCTATTCTAGCGGGGGGCCACTCCAGCTCCTACAATGAGCAGTTCTTC. This codes for CSAILAGGHSSSYNEQFF.

The chain recombines TRBV7-2 with TRBJ1-1; perhaps TRBD1 as D (6 bases). Trimming took off 5 bases at V and 3 bases at J, with 10 bases between the two ends. Per germline, CDR1 SGHTA and CDR2 FQGNSA. The CDR3 sequence is 13 residues long. The CDR3 protein is CASSPQGHTEAFF. CDR3 coding DNA: TGTGCCAGCAGCCCACAGGGACACACTGAAGCTTTCTTT.

This clonotype was counted at least ten times. The genes are TRBV7-9 and TRBJ2-3, with D perhaps given as TRBD1 or TRBD2 (5 bases each). The germline V gene encodes CDR1 SEHNR and CDR2 FQNEAQ (reference sequence). There are 14 residues in the CDR3. Trimming took off 3 bases at V and 1 base at J, with 8 bases between the two ends. CDR3 protein: CASSLGTGTDTQYF. CDR3 nucleotides: TGTGCCAGCAGCTTGGGGACGGGCACAGATACGCAGTATTTT. The full variable domain, completed using reference TRBV7-9 and TRBJ2-3, is DTGVSQNPRHKITKRGQNVTFRCDPISEHNRLYWYRQTLGQGPEFLTYFQNEAQLEKSRLLSDRFSAERPKGSFSTLEIQRTEQGDSAMYLCASSLGTGTDTQYFGPGTRLTVL.

The chain combines TRBV4-1 with TRBJ2-7, with 7 bases fitting TRBD2. The CDR3 extends over 15 amino acids. V gave up 0 bases and J gave up 2 bases; unmatched junction bases: 4. Germline CDR1 MGHRA, CDR2 YSYEKL. The CDR3 sequence is CASSQELGGAYEQYF. CDR3 bases: TGCGCCAGCAGCCAAGAACTTGGGGGGGCCTACGAGCAGTACTTC.

This clonotype was detected many times. CDR3 sequence reads: CAWSTGQLNTEAFF. The CDR3 region has the DNA TGTGCCTGGAGCACCGGACAGCTCAACACTGAAGCTTTCTTT. V gene TRBV30 combines with J gene TRBJ1-1, with TRBD1 as a possible D gene (6 bases). There are 14 residues in the CDR3. From germline, CDR1 is GTSNPN and CDR2 SVGIG (reference sequence). V lost 3 bases to trimming and J lost 2 bases, with 13 bases between them.

The CDR3 is CASAPGKGPQGDTQYF. The CDR3 nucleotides are TGTGCCAGCGCCCCTGGGAAGGGACCTCAGGGAGATACGCAGTATTTT. The chain combines TRBV7-6 with TRBJ2-3; either TRBD1 or TRBD2 may fit D (5 bases each). Germline V lookup: CDR1 SGHVS, CDR2 FNYEAQ. This CDR3 is 16 amino acids long. V gave up 8 bases and J gave up 5 bases, with 23 bases separating them.

This clonotype appeared a few times. The V gene is TRBV4-1, the J gene TRBJ1-5; possible D gene TRBD1, 5 bases. The CDR3 has 13 amino acids. Germline V gene lookup returns CDR1 MGHRA and CDR2 YSYEKL. Deletions cut 5 bases from V and 2 bases from J, with 7 bases between. The CDR3 loop is CASSGAGNQPQHF. The CDR3 bases are TGCGCCAGCAGCGGGGCGGGCAATCAGCCCCAGCATTTT.

This clonotype has just a few counts. The gene calls are TRBV5-1 and TRBJ2-7, with TRBD2 matching over 10 bases. From germline, CDR1 is SGHRS and CDR2 YFSETQ. V shed 2 bases, J shed 2 bases, and the junction held 1 base outside the gene matches. The length of the CDR3 is 14 residues. The CDR3, as DNA: TGCGCCAGCAGCTTCAGCGGGGGGGCCTACGAGCAGTACTTC. This translates into CASSFSGGAYEQYF.

This clonotype has a count of ten or more. The chain joins TRBV4-1 to TRBJ2-3, with 10 nucleotides matching TRBD1. The junction had 14 bases not matched to a gene; V was cut back by 1 base and J by 1 base. The V gene's germline CDR1 is MGHRA and CDR2 YSYEKL. This CDR3 has 20 residues. The CDR3 region has the DNA TGCGCCAGCAGCCAAGGCAGTTACCGGGACAGGGGTATTCGCACAGATACGCAGTATTTT. Amino acid sequence: CASSQGSYRDRGIRTDTQYF.

J is TRBJ2-3 and V is TRBV7-2; D is undetermined. V was clipped by 6 bases and J by 2 bases, with 15 bases between them. Germline loops: CDR1 SGHTA, CDR2 FQGNSA. CDR3 length equals 15 residues. The CDR3 is CASREGGKYTDTQYF. As DNA, the CDR3 is TGTGCCAGCAGGGAAGGCGGCAAGTACACAGATACGCAGTATTTT.

The table lists this clonotype with a few counts. J is TRBJ2-3 and V is TRBV3-1, with D possibly being TRBD1 or TRBD2 (6 bases each). Germline V gives CDR1 LGHDT, CDR2 YNNKEL (reference sequence). V was shortened by 4 bases and J by 1 base, with 15 bases between the two germline ends. The CDR3 totals 16 residues. The CDR3 DNA reads as TGTGCCAGCAGCCGGGGGACACCGGGAGGCACAGATACGCAGTATTTT. Its protein product is CASSRGTPGGTDTQYF.

This chain connects TRBV7-9 to TRBJ1-1; TRBD1 matches 10 bases. Trimming took 6 bases from V and 3 from J; bases not matched to a gene: 7. This CDR3 region has 15 residues. Looked up from germline, CDR1 is SEHNR and CDR2 is FQNEAQ (reference sequence). In DNA form, the CDR3 reads TGTGCCAGCAGGGTGCCGGGGACAGGGGACACTGAAGCTTTCTTT. Residues: CASRVPGTGDTEAFF.

The V and J genes are TRBV5-1 and TRBJ2-3, with D unclear. The CDR3 is 14 amino acids. V was cut by 1 base and J by 4 bases, with 10 bases left in between. Looked up from germline, CDR1 is SGHRS and CDR2 is YFSETQ. CDR3 residues: CASSLMIAPDTQYF. The CDR3 coding sequence is TGCGCCAGCAGCTTGATGATAGCCCCAGATACGCAGTATTTT.

This clonotype is medium-sized by share. The J gene is TRBJ2-2, the V gene TRBV11-2; D uncertain. V dropped 5 bases and J dropped 2 bases, with 9 bases sitting between them. The CDR3 is 14 residues long. From germline, CDR1 is SGHAT and CDR2 FQNNGV. CDR3 sequence: CASSTDLNTGELFF. CDR3 nucleotides: TGTGCCAGCAGCACAGACCTAAACACCGGGGAGCTGTTTTTT.

The chain combines TRBV7-6 with TRBJ2-5, with TRBD2 as a possible D gene (6 bases). CDR3 length: 13 amino acids. V gave up 5 bases and J gave up 6 bases, with 13 bases separating them. The germline CDR1 and CDR2 sequences are SGHVS and FNYEAQ. This CDR3 is CASSPVAGQTQYF. Written as DNA, the CDR3 is TGTGCCAGCAGCCCGGTCGCGGGGCAGACCCAGTACTTC.

The V call is TRBV5-6, the J call TRBJ2-7; the D is unclear. There are 11 residues in the CDR3. CDR1 is SGHDT and CDR2 is YYEEEE in the germline V gene. V was shortened by 7 bases and J by 7 bases, with 12 bases between the two germline ends. CDR3 region: CASGNTEEQYF. The CDR3 region has the DNA TGTGCCAGCGGAAACACGGAGGAGCAGTACTTC.

This clonotype was counted a few times. The chain is built from TRBV7-3 and TRBJ2-3, with 12 bases lining up with TRBD2. Losses at the gene ends were 7 bases for V and 5 bases for J; bases not matched to a gene: 7. Germline V gene sequence: CDR1 SGHTA, CDR2 FQGTGA. The CDR3 spans 15 residues. CDR3 DNA: TGTGCCAGCACCGCTAGCGGGGGGGCCGGAGATACGCAGTATTTT. Protein sequence: CASTASGGAGDTQYF.

There are many counts of this clonotype. This chain links TRBV9 with TRBJ2-7, with TRBD1 matching 8 bases. This CDR3 is built from 15 residues. V lost 0 bases and J lost 5; bases outside the gene matches: 7. The germline V gene encodes CDR1 SGDLS and CDR2 YYNGEE. This chain's CDR3 is CASSVAGTGPNEQYF. The DNA for the CDR3 is TGTGCCAGCAGCGTAGCCGGGACAGGCCCCAACGAGCAGTACTTC.

This clonotype was picked up many times. V and J are TRBV11-2 and TRBJ2-1; a possible D gene is TRBD1 (5 bases). Trimming took off 5 bases at V and 2 bases at J, with 16 bases between the two ends. This CDR3 comprises 16 residues. The germline CDR1 and CDR2 sequences are SGHAT and FQNNGV. The CDR3 sequence is CASSGPGYLAYNEQFF. DNA of the CDR3: TGTGCCAGCAGCGGTCCAGGGTACCTAGCCTACAATGAGCAGTTCTTC.

The V and J genes are TRBV29-1 and TRBJ1-1; D is unresolved. CDR3 length: 12 amino acids. Germline V gene data show CDR1 as SQVTM and CDR2 as ANQGSEA. V was clipped by 5 bases and J by 0 bases, with 7 bases between them. CDR3 nucleotides: TGCAGCGTTTTACAGTTGAACACTGAAGCTTTCTTT. This gives the protein CSVLQLNTEAFF.

The chain has TRBV6-6 and TRBJ1-5; weak D call: TRBD1 (5 bases). The CDR3 runs to 14 residues. Germline V gene lookup returns CDR1 MNHNY and CDR2 SVGAGI (reference sequence). The V gene lost 2 bases and the J gene lost 1 base, with 6 bases spanning the gap. CDR3 sequence (DNA): TGTGCCAGCAGTTACGCAGGGAGCAATCAGCCCCAGCATTTT. It codes for CASSYAGSNQPQHF.

The chain links TRBV24-1 to TRBJ2-2; the D gene is possibly TRBD1 (6 bases). The germline CDR1 and CDR2 sequences are KGHDR and SFDVKD. V was clipped by 7 bases and J by 6 bases, with 17 bases between them. The CDR3 has 15 residues. CDR3 amino acids: CATRGASGDAGELFF. The CDR3 DNA sequence: TGTGCCACCAGAGGAGCGTCAGGGGACGCCGGGGAGCTGTTTTTT.

This clonotype was observed at least ten times. The chain has TRBV29-1 and TRBJ1-5; TRBD1 matches 9 bases. Germline-derived CDR1 and CDR2 are SQVTM and ANQGSEA. The J segment lost 5 bases and the V segment lost 6 bases, leaving 8 bases of the junction unmatched. The CDR3 contains 14 residues. The CDR3 loop reads CSVAGTGLDQPQHF. The CDR3 DNA reads as TGCAGCGTAGCCGGGACAGGGTTGGATCAGCCCCAGCATTTT.

V and J are TRBV12-3 or TRBV12-4 and TRBJ1-4; 8 positions agree with TRBD1. V was pared by 5 bases and J by 1 base, with 3 bases of the junction left unmatched. This CDR3 spans 15 amino acids. DNA for the CDR3: TGTGCCAGCAGTCTCGGACAGGGAACTAATGAAAAACTGTTTTTT. This encodes CASSLGQGTNEKLFF.